What follows are 24 T cell receptor beta chains derived from one specimen sequenced in a study of blood T cell repertoires in COVID-19. Assay used: immunoSEQ multiplex PCR; TCRdb lists only in-frame clones, some missing. This sample has roughly 150,000 clones; 70% to 90% occur once, and the top ten carry less than 3%. Sequencing was done on a sample of peripheral blood. Every receptor here comes from a man aged 45-60 years with acute or convalescent COVID-19.

A single count supports this clone. The rearrangement links TRBV29-1 to TRBJ2-3; TRBD2 aligns across 12 bases. CDR1 SQVTM and CDR2 ANQGSEA come from the germline V gene. This CDR3 has 15 amino acids. V shed 7 bases, J shed 4 bases, and the junction held 9 bases outside the gene matches. CDR3 residues: CSGAGTSGSADTQYF. Here the CDR3 DNA reads TGCAGCGGGGCCGGGACTAGCGGGTCAGCAGATACGCAGTATTTT.

The V gene is TRBV7-9, the J gene TRBJ1-3; D unclear. CDR1 SEHNR and CDR2 FQNEAQ come from the germline V gene (reference sequence). This CDR3 has 15 amino acids. V lost 3 bases, J lost 1 base, and 10 bases lay in between. In nucleotides, the CDR3 is TGTGCCAGCAGCTTTTTCTTACAGTCTGGAAACACCATATATTTT. This encodes CASSFFLQSGNTIYF.

The V call is TRBV19, the J call TRBJ1-5, with D possibly matching TRBD1 (6 bases). From germline, CDR1 is LNHDA and CDR2 SQIVND (reference sequence). The ends were cut back, 5 bases at V and 4 bases at J, with 12 bases in the middle. The CDR3 is 14 residues long. CDR3 DNA sequence: TGTGCCAGTAGTGGGCGACAGGCAAATCAGCCCCAGCATTTT. It is translated as CASSGRQANQPQHF. The full variable domain, its missing parts supplied by reference TRBV19 and TRBJ1-5, is DGGITQSPKYLFRKEGQNVTLSCEQNLNHDAMYWYRQDPGQGLRLIYYSQIVNDFQKGDIAEGYSVSREKKESFPLTVTSAQKNPTAFYLCASSGRQANQPQHFGDGTRLSIL.

J is TRBJ1-2 and V is TRBV30; D unclear. Germline V gene sequence: CDR1 GTSNPN, CDR2 SVGIG (reference sequence). This CDR3 region has 11 residues. Trimming stripped 7 bases from V and 4 bases from J, with 10 bases between. CDR3 in DNA: TGTGCCTTGACTATCGGCTATGGCTACACCTTC. It is translated as CALTIGYGYTF.

The chain links TRBV19 to TRBJ1-3; D gene uncertain. V lost 4 bases and J lost 1, with 8 bases in between. The CDR3 is made up of 14 amino acids. In germline, CDR1 is LNHDA, CDR2 SQIVND (reference sequence). CDR3: CASSSPGSGNTIYF. The CDR3 DNA sequence: TGTGCCAGTAGTAGTCCGGGGTCTGGAAACACCATATATTTT.

This clone was recorded only once. This chain joins TRBV13 and TRBJ2-1, with 9 bases lining up with TRBD2. V shed 5 bases and J 3 bases; nucleotides not matched to a gene: 2. This CDR3 has 14 residues. The germline V gene encodes CDR1 PRHDT and CDR2 FYEKMQ (reference sequence). CDR3 DNA: TGTGCCAGCAGCCGGCGGGAGGGCTACAATGAGCAGTTCTTC. This codes for CASSRREGYNEQFF.

This chain connects TRBV6-2 or TRBV6-3 to TRBJ2-5; 11 bases align to TRBD2. The germline V gene has CDR1 MNHEY and CDR2 SVGEGT. Unmatched junction bases numbered 7, after V lost 4 bases and J lost 3 bases. The CDR3 is 16 residues long. The CDR3 bases are TGTGCCAGCAGTTCCGGGACTAGCGGTGCTGAAGAGACCCAGTACTTC. Its protein is CASSSGTSGAEETQYF.

V is TRBV5-1 and J is TRBJ2-3, with 8 bases that match TRBD1. Germline trimming cut 3 bases from V and 7 bases from J; bases unmatched to any gene: 13. The CDR3 covers 16 residues. Germline CDR1 is SGHRS and CDR2 is YFSETQ. CDR3 protein: CASSSSGGGYQYTQYF. The CDR3 nucleotides read TGCGCCAGCAGCTCCTCAGGGGGCGGGTATCAGTATACGCAGTATTTT.

CDR3 DNA: TGTGCCAGCAGTTTATGGGGGACACCCGAAAACATTCAGTACTTC. It encodes CASSLWGTPENIQYF. V is TRBV27 and J is TRBJ2-4; a weak D match, TRBD1 (6 bases). From germline, CDR1 is MNHEY and CDR2 SMNVEV (reference sequence). The V end was cut by 1 base, the J end by 5 bases, with 12 bases between. The CDR3 length is 15 residues.

This chain connects TRBV28 to TRBJ2-5; D perhaps matches TRBD1 (6 bases). The CDR3 is made up of 17 amino acids. Trimming left V 5 bases short and J 0 bases short, with 19 bases between. CDR1 MDHEN and CDR2 SYDVKM come from the germline V gene. CDR3 in amino acids: CASSPSKGTMDQETQYF. Here the CDR3 DNA reads TGTGCCAGCAGTCCCTCGAAGGGGACAATGGACCAAGAGACCCAGTACTTC.

The chain joins TRBV30 to TRBJ2-6; perhaps TRBD2 as D (5 bases). Germline CDR1 reads GTSNPN; CDR2 reads SVGIG (reference sequence). This CDR3 has 13 amino acids. V lost 5 bases and J lost 3, with 8 bases in between. The CDR3 loop is CAWRRNGANVLTF. For the CDR3, the DNA is TGTGCCTGGCGGAGGAATGGGGCCAACGTCCTGACTTTC.

This sequence joins TRBV28 and TRBJ1-1; a possible D gene is TRBD1 (5 bases). The CDR3 is made up of 15 amino acids. Deletions cut 5 bases from V and 5 bases from J, with 18 bases between. The V gene's germline CDR1 is MDHEN and CDR2 SYDVKM. The chain's CDR3 is CASSPGGGGLTEAFF. The CDR3 nucleotides are TGTGCCAGCAGTCCAGGTGGGGGAGGTTTGACTGAAGCTTTCTTT.

Only one count was recorded for this clone. This chain uses TRBV13 with TRBJ2-7; the D gene is possibly TRBD2 (6 bases). The germline V gene has CDR1 PRHDT and CDR2 FYEKMQ (reference sequence). The CDR3 has 13 amino acids. V was clipped by 5 bases and J by 7 bases, with 15 bases between them. The CDR3 DNA reads as TGTGCCAGCAGCCCGGGGGTGGCTCGGGAGCAGTACTTC. This gives the protein CASSPGVAREQYF.

The chain carries TRBV10-3 and TRBJ2-1; the match to TRBD2 covers 10 bases. The CDR3 is 14 amino acids. V was pared by 10 bases and J by 4 bases, with 7 bases of the junction left unmatched. Germline V gene sequence: CDR1 ENHRY, CDR2 SYGVKD. The CDR3 sequence is CATRSGREYNEQFF. The CDR3 bases are TGTGCCACTAGGAGCGGGAGGGAATACAATGAGCAGTTCTTC.

This chain links TRBV2 with TRBJ2-7, with unresolved D. Trimming shortened V by 4 bases and J by 4 bases, and 11 bases separated the two germline ends. The CDR3 is 13 residues long. The germline CDR1 and CDR2 sequences are SNHLY and FYNNEI. This chain's CDR3 is CASSASGSYEQYF. The CDR3 DNA sequence: TGTGCCAGCAGTGCCTCAGGTTCTTACGAGCAGTACTTC. The variable domain in full, completed from reference TRBV2 and TRBJ2-7, reads EPEVTQTPSHQVTQMGQEVILRCVPISNHLYFYWYRQILGQKVEFLVSFYNNEISEKSEIFDDQFSVERPDGSNFTLKIRSTKLEDSAMYFCASSASGSYEQYFGPGTRLTVT.

The rearrangement uses TRBV5-8 and TRBJ2-3, with 11 nucleotides matching TRBD2. Germline-derived CDR1 and CDR2 are SGHTS and YDEGEE. The CDR3 runs 16 residues. The V and J ends lost 0 bases and 5 bases, in that order; junction bases with no gene match: 5. CDR3 nucleotides: TGTGCCAGCAGCTTGGATCTAGCGGGGGGCATAGATACGCAGTATTTT. Translated: CASSLDLAGGIDTQYF.

The chain couples TRBV19 to TRBJ2-7; 7 nucleotides agree with TRBD1. The trim removed 4 bases at V and 3 bases at J, leaving 9 bases unmatched. This CDR3 contains 15 residues. Germline V gives CDR1 LNHDA, CDR2 SQIVND (reference sequence). The CDR3 DNA reads TGTGCCAGTAGTACCAAAGGGGGCGATATCTACGAGCAGTACTTC. It codes for CASSTKGGDIYEQYF.

The chain uses TRBV27 and TRBJ1-6; possibly TRBD1 for D (5 bases). Germline V gene lookup returns CDR1 MNHEY and CDR2 SMNVEV (reference sequence). V lost 3 bases to trimming and J lost 4 bases, with 10 bases between them. CDR3 length equals 15 residues. The CDR3 loop reads CASSLGRGYNSPLHF. In DNA form, the CDR3 reads TGTGCCAGCAGTTTGGGGCGAGGATATAATTCACCCCTCCACTTT.

V is TRBV27 and J is TRBJ2-7; TRBD1 aligns across 7 bases. This CDR3 spans 14 amino acids. CDR1 is MNHEY and CDR2 is SMNVEV in the germline V gene (reference sequence). Trimming cost V 5 bases and J 2 bases; bases outside gene matches: 6. CDR3 nucleotides: TGTGCCAGCAGTATTTTACAGGGGACCTACGAGCAGTACTTC. Encoded protein: CASSILQGTYEQYF.

There are a few counts of this clone. This chain joins TRBV6-2 or TRBV6-3 and TRBJ1-1; D is ambiguous. Trimming took 4 bases from V and 10 from J, leaving 10 bases between them. The CDR3 extends over 11 amino acids. Germline values: CDR1 MNHEY, CDR2 SVGEGT. This chain's CDR3 is CASSFSFGAFF. DNA of the CDR3: TGTGCCAGCAGTTTCAGTTTTGGAGCTTTCTTT.

This chain joins TRBV5-6 and TRBJ2-1; the D gene is possibly TRBD1 (6 bases). V gave up 3 bases and J gave up 12 bases, with 16 bases separating them. The V gene's germline CDR1 is SGHDT and CDR2 YYEEEE. The length of the CDR3 is 13 residues. The CDR3 DNA follows: TGTGCCAGCAGCTCTGACAGGAGTGATAGGCAGTTCTTC. It encodes CASSSDRSDRQFF.

The chain joins TRBV7-2 to TRBJ1-1, with unresolved D. The CDR3 extends over 15 amino acids. V dropped 1 base and J dropped 1 base, with 10 bases sitting between them. Germline lookup yields CDR1 SGHTA and CDR2 FQGNSA. CDR3 protein: CASSLGFRKNTEAFF. The CDR3 DNA reads as TGTGCCAGCAGCTTAGGTTTCAGAAAGAACACTGAAGCTTTCTTT.

The chain joins TRBV6-6 to TRBJ2-2; D ambiguous. V dropped 1 base and J dropped 8 bases, with 5 bases sitting between them. The length of the CDR3 is 12 residues. CDR1 is MNHNY and CDR2 is SVGAGI in the germline V gene (reference sequence). The CDR3 spells CASSYFPGELFF. For the CDR3, the DNA is TGTGCCAGCAGTTACTTCCCTGGGGAGCTGTTTTTT.

The chain recombines TRBV30 with TRBJ1-2; TRBD1 matches at 8 bases. The CDR3 covers 15 residues. V shed 8 bases, J shed 1 base, and the junction held 12 bases outside the gene matches. Germline V gene data show CDR1 as GTSNPN and CDR2 as SVGIG (reference sequence). The chain's CDR3 is CATTAGTGFNYGYTF. In nucleotides, the CDR3 is TGTGCCACGACGGCCGGGACAGGATTTAACTATGGCTACACCTTC.